The entry that follows covers one T cell receptor (beta chain) sequence. Sequencing used immunoSEQ v3. Repertoires were generated with immunoSEQ multiplex PCR, while TCRdb's copy carries only in-frame clones and drops some. Among 50,000 to 70,000 clones listed, roughly two thirds were seen once. The time point was: pre-treatment sample, taken before nivolumab and TIL therapy. The sample originates from a study of TIL therapy for anti-PD-1-resistant metastatic lung cancer. J was trimmed by 6 bases and V by 1 base; bases with no gene match: 6. The CDR3 totals 15 residues. CDR1 is LNHDA and CDR2 is SQIVND in the germline V gene (reference sequence).

The TCR comes from a person aged 25-80 years with non-small cell lung cancer. This specimen was blood, taken at baseline. This chain joins TRBV19 and TRBJ2-7; 10 bases fit TRBD2. This chain's CDR3 is CASSIGRLAGGEQYF. The CDR3 bases are TGTGCCAGTAGTATAGGTCGACTAGCGGGCGGCGAGCAGTACTTC.